This T cell receptor beta chain was documented in a study of T cells after yellow fever vaccination. Germline assignment: CDR1 SGDLS and CDR2 YYNGEE. The CDR3 has 12 amino acids. Trimming removed 0 bases from V and 14 bases from J, with 14 bases in between. Findings and caveats of the study: Abundant clonotypes from the bulk population could have been carried over as contaminants into FACS-sorted repertoires.

TCRdb ran MiXCR on the 5' RACE reads and lists one entry per CDR3 protein. The sample includes some 600,000 distinct CDR3 sequences, about 17% of them seen just once. This clonotype was picked up many times. As yet, its antigen is unknown. Source: PBMCs, taken 5 days after the first yellow fever vaccination. The chain couples TRBV9 to TRBJ1-2; D gene unclear. This receptor was taken from a man aged 18 to 35 who received the YFV17D yellow fever vaccine. CDR3: CASSVVGFDLTF. CDR3 in DNA: TGTGCCAGCAGCGTAGTAGGATTCGATCTAACCTTC.